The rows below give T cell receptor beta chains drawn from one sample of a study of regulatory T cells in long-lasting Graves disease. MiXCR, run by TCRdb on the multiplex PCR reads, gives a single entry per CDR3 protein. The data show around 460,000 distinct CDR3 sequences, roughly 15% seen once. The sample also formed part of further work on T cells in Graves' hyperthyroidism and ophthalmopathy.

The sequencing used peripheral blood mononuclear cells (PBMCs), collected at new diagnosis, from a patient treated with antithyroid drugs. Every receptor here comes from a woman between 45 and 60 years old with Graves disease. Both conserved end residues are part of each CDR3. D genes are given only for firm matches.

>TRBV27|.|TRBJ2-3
CASSFGLTDTQYF
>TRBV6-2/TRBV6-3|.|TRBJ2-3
CASTRDKLYTQYF
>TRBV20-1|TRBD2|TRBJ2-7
CSARGTSGRTLLYEQYF
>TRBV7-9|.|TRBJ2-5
CASSPTAPGTQYF
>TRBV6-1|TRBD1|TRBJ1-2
CASRDRGRLYGYTF
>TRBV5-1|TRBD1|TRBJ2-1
CASRRMAGGYNEQFF
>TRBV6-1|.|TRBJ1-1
CASCRDRWTEAFF
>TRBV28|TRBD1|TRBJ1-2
CASSLNTGTGDGYTF
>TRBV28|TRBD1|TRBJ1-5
CASRPGQTNNQPQHF
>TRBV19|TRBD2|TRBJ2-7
CASSITSGRTEQYF
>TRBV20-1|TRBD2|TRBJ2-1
CSARRGLAGREQFF
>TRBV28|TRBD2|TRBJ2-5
CASNALLAGGQETQYF
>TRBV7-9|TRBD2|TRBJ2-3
CASSSRSGSSASTDTQYF
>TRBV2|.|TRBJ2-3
CASRPRGAGTDTQYF
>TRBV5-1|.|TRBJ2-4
CASSLHGIPGTDIQYF
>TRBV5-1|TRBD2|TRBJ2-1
CASSTQGTSGSGGTINEQFF
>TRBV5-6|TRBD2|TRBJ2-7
CASREASGSPYEQYF
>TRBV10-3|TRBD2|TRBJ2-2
CAISPAGEVEELFF
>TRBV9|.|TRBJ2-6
CASSVISSGANVLTF
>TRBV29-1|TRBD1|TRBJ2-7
CSVEDQPTGAEQYF
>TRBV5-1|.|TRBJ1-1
CASSFPEGHTEAFF
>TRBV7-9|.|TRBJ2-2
CASSSQGWDTGELFF
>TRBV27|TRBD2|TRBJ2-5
CASRLGLGAETQYF
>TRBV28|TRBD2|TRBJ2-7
CASFSLADNEQYF
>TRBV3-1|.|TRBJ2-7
CASSQFGYEQYF
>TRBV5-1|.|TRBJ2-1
CASSDPSSYNEQFF
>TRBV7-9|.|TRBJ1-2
CASSQELDYGYTF
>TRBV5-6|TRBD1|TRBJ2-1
CASSSLSIPGGAYNEQFF
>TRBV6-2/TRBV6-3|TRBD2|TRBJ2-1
CASSYSGLAGSYNEQFF
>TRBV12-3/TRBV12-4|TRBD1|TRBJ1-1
CASSFGQGAGNTEAFF
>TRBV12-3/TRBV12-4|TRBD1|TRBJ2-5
CASSLTGARETQYF
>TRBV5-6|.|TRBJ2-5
CASSLDREEVETQYF
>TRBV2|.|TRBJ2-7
CASSSREPTYEQYF
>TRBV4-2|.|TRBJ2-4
CASSQDQGDRGAKNIQYF
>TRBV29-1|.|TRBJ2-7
CSVEGVYEQYF
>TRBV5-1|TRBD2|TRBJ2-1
CASSHKLAPPGNEQFF
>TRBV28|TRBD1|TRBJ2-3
CASRTGADTQYF
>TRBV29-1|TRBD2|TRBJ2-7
CSVSGLAGVGDYEQYF
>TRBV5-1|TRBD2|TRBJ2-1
CASSTTSGSAGEQFF
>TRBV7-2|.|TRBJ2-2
CASSLVPAANTGELFF
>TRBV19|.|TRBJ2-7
CASSTTGVSYEQYF
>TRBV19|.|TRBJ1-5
CASSLFDRPGYNQPQHF
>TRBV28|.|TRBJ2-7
CASSLGGGIGEQYF
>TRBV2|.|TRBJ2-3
CASHGGGYTDTQYF
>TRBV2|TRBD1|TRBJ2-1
CASSENLTGKKFF
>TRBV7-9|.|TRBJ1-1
CASSLVLGYSTEAFF
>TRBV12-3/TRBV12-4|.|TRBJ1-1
CASSPRSATEAFF
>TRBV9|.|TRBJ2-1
CASSPQIAVNEQFF
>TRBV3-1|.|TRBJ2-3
CASSQDVGNGYTDTQYF